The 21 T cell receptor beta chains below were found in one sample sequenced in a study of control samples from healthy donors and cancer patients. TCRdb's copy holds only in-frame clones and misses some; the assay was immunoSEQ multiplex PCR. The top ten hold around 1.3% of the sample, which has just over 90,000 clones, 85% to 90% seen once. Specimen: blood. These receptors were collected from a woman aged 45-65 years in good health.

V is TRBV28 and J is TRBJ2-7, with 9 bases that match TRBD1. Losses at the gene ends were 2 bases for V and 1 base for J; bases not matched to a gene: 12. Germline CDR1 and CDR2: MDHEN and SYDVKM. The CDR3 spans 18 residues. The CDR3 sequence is CASSLLGQGTMESYEQYF. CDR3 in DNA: TGTGCCAGCAGTTTACTCGGACAGGGGACGATGGAATCCTACGAGCAGTACTTC.

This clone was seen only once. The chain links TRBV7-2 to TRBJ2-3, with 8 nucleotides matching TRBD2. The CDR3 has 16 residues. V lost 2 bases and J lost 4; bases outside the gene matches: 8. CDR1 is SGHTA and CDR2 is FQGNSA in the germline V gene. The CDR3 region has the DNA TGTGCCAGCAGCTTAACGCGGGAGGTATGGGCAGATACGCAGTATTTT. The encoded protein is CASSLTREVWADTQYF.

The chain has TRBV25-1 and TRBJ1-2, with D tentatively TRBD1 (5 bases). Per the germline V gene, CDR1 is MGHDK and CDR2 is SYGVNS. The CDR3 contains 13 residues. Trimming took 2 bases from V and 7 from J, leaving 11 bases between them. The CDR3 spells CASSEAGGLGYTF. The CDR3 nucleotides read TGTGCCAGCAGTGAAGCCGGGGGTCTTGGCTACACCTTC.

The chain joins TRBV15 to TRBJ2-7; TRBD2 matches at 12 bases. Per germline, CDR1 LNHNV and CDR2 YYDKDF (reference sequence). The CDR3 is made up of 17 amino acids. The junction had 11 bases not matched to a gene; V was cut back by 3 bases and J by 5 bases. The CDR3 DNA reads TGTGCCACCAGCAGTGTTCGTACTAGCGGGGGGTCCAACGAGCAGTACTTC. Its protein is CATSSVRTSGGSNEQYF.

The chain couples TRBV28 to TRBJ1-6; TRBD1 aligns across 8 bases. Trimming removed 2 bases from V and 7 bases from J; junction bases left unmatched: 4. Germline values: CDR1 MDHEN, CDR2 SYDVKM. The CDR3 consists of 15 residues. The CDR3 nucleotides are TGTGCCAGCAGTTTAGGCGGGACAGGCAATTCACCCCTCCACTTT. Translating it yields CASSLGGTGNSPLHF. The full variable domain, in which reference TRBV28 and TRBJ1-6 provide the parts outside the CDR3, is DVKVTQSSRYLVKRTGEKVFLECVQDMDHENMFWYRQDPGLGLRLIYFSYDVKMKEKGDIPEGYSVSREKKERFSLILESASTNQTSMYLCASSLGGTGNSPLHFGNGTRLTVT.

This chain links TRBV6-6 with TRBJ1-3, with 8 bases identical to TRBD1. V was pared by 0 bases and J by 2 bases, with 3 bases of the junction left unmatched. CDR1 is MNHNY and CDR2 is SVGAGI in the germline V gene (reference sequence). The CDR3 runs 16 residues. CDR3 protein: CASSYSDRAPGNTIYF. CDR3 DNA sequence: TGTGCCAGCAGTTACTCGGACAGGGCGCCTGGAAACACCATATATTTT.

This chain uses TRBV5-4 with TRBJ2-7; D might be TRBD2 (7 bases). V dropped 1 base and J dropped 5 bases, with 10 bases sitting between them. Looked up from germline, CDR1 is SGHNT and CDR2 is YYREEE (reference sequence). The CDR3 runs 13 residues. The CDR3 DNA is TGTGCCAGCAGCTTGTGGGAGGGGGACGAGCAGTACTTC. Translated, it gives CASSLWEGDEQYF.

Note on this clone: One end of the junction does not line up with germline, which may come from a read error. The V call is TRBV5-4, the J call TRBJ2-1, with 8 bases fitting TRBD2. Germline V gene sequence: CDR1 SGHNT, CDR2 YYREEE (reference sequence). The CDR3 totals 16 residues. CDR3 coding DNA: TGTACCAGCAGCCCGTCTTCGGTAGCGGGGAACAATGAGCAGTTCTTC. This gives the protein CTSSPSSVAGNNEQFF.

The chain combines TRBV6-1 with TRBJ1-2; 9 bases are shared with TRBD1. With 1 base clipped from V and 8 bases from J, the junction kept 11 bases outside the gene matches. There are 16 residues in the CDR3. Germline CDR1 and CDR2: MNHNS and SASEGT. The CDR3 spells CASSEGTKQGALGYTF. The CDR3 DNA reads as TGTGCCAGCAGTGAAGGAACGAAACAGGGGGCGTTGGGCTACACCTTC.

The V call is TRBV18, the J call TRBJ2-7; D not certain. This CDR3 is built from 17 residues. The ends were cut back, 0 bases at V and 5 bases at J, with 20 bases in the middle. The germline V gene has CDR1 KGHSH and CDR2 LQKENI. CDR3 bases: TGTGCCAGCTCACCACCGATTAGGGCTCTAAACTTCGACGAGCAGTACTTC. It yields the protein CASSPPIRALNFDEQYF.

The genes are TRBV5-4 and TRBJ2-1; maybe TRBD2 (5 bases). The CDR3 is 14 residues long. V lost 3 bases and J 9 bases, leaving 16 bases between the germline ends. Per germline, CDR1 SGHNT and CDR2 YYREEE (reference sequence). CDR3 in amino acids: CASSSSRGRTEQFF. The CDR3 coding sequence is TGTGCCAGCAGCTCCTCCAGAGGGCGGACTGAGCAGTTCTTC. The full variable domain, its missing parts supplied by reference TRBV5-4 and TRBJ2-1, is ETGVTQSPTHLIKTRGQQVTLRCSSQSGHNTVSWYQQALGQGPQFIFQYYREEENGRGNFPPRFSGLQFPNYSSELNVNALELDDSALYLCASSSSRGRTEQFFGPGTRLTVL.

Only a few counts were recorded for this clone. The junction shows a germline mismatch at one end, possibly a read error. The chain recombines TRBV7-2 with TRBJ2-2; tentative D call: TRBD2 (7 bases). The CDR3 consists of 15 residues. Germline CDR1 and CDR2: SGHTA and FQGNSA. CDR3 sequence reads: CASRLGGEGTGELFF. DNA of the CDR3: TGTGCCAGCAGATTAGGGGGGGAAGGGACCGGGGAGCTGTTTTTT.

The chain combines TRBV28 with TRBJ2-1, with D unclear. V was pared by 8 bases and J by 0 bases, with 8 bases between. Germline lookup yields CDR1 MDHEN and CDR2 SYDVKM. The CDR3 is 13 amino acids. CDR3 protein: CASGGSSYNEQFF. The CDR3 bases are TGTGCCAGCGGCGGAAGCTCCTACAATGAGCAGTTCTTC.

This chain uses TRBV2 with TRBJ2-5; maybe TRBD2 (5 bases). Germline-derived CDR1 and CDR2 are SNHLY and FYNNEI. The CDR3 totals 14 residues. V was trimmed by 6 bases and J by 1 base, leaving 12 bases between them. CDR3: CASSGIGLQETQYF. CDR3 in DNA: TGTGCCAGCAGCGGTATCGGACTCCAAGAGACCCAGTACTTC.

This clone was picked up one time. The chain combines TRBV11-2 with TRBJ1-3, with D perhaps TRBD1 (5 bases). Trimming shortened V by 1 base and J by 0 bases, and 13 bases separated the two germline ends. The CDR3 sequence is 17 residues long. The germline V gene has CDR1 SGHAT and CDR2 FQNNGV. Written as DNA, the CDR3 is TGTGCCAGCAGCTTAGTCGACAGCCCCTTCTCTGGAAACACCATATATTTT. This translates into CASSLVDSPFSGNTIYF.

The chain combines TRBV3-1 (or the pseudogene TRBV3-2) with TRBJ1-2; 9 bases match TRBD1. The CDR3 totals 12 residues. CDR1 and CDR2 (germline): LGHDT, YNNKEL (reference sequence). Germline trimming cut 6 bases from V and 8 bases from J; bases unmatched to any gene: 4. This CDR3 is CASRRTGEGYTF. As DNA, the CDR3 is TGTGCCAGCAGACGGACAGGGGAAGGCTACACCTTC.

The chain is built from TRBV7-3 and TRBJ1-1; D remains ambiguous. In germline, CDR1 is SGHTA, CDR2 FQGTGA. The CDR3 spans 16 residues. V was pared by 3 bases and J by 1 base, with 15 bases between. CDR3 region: CASSLEGTRKNTEAFF. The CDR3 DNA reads TGTGCCAGCAGCTTGGAGGGAACACGGAAGAACACTGAAGCTTTCTTT.

The CDR3, as DNA: TGTGCCAGCTATACAGGGGAGTCTGAAAAACTGTTTTTT. Translating it yields CASYTGESEKLFF. The chain links TRBV27 to TRBJ1-4; 7 nucleotides align to TRBD1. In germline, CDR1 is MNHEY, CDR2 SMNVEV (reference sequence). J gave up 7 bases and V 8 bases, and 7 bases lay outside the gene matches. This CDR3 has 13 residues.

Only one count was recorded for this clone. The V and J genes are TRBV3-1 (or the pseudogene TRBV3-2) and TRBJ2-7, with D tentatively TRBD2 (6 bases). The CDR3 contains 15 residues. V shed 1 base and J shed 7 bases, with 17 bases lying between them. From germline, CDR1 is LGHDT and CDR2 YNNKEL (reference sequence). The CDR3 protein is CASSQVSSSSVEQYF. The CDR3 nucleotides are TGTGCCAGCAGCCAAGTAAGTTCTTCTAGCGTGGAGCAGTACTTC.

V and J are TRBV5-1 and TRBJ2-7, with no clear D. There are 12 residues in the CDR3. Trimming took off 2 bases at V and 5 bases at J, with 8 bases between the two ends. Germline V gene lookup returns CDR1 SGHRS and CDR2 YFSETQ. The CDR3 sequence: CASSFKAHEQYF. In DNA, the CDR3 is TGCGCCAGCAGCTTCAAGGCCCACGAGCAGTACTTC.

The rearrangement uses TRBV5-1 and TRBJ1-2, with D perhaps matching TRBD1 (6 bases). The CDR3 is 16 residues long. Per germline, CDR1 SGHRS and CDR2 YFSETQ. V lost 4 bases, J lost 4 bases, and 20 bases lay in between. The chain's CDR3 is CASSVAPLQGSYGYTF. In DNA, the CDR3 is TGCGCCAGCAGCGTCGCCCCTCTACAGGGTTCCTATGGCTACACCTTC.